This is a list of T cell receptor beta chains from one sample in a study of blood T cell repertoires in COVID-19. Assay: immunoSEQ multiplex PCR; the TCRdb copy retains only in-frame clones and omits some. The data hold around 250,000 clones, with around four fifths observed a single time. The specimen sequenced was PBMCs or T cells enriched from blood (not recorded which). These receptors all stem from a man aged 25-45 years with acute COVID-19. CDR3s include the opening cysteine and the closing phenylalanine or tryptophan. D genes are given only for firm matches. A clone size is listed for some rows: how often the clone was seen (once, few, many), or a class if it is expanded.

clone_size,j_call,v_call,d_call,cdr3_aa,cdr3_nt
few,TRBJ2-2,TRBV11-2,.,CASSFPWGTRSKGELFF,TGTGCCAGCAGCTTCCCCTGGGGGACTCGTTCGAAAGGGGAGCTGTTTTTT
.,TRBJ2-1,TRBV4-1,TRBD1,CASSPGQGSYNEQFF,TGCGCCAGCAGCCCGGGACAGGGATCCTACAATGAGCAGTTCTTC
.,TRBJ1-2,TRBV24-1,.,CATSDMREGNYGYTF,TGTGCCACCAGTGATATGAGGGAAGGAAACTATGGCTACACCTTC
.,TRBJ1-4,TRBV19,TRBD1,CASDPGQDEKLFF,TGTGCCAGTGACCCGGGACAGGATGAAAAACTGTTTTTT
.,TRBJ2-5,TRBV7-6,.,CASSFSESPRETQYF,TGTGCCAGCAGCTTTAGCGAATCCCCCCGAGAGACCCAGTACTTC
.,TRBJ1-6,TRBV2,.,CASSRATTQGNSPLHF,TGTGCCAGCAGCCGAGCCACGACACAGGGCAATTCACCCCTCCACTTT
.,TRBJ1-5,TRBV2,.,CASSEESSSNQPQHF,TGTGCCAGCAGTGAAGAGAGTTCTAGCAATCAGCCCCAGCATTTT
once,TRBJ1-1,TRBV28,.,CASSLGVGAFF,TGTGCCAGCAGCCTTGGAGTCGGGGCTTTCTTT
.,TRBJ2-1,TRBV28,TRBD1,CASSIRDRENEQFF,TGTGCCAGCAGCATCAGGGACAGGGAGAATGAGCAGTTCTTC
few,TRBJ1-2,TRBV19,.,CASSISQVVPSYGYTF,TGTGCCAGTAGTATTTCTCAGGTAGTACCGTCCTATGGCTACACCTTC
.,TRBJ1-4,TRBV20-1,.,CSANSYEKLFF,TGCAGTGCCAATTCATATGAAAAACTGTTTTTT
.,TRBJ1-2,TRBV28,TRBD1,CASMRGQGYTF,TGTGCCAGCATGAGGGGGCAGGGCTACACCTTC
.,TRBJ1-2,TRBV5-1,TRBD1,CASSLARGTGYGYTF,TGTGCCAGCAGCTTGGCCCGCGGGACAGGCTATGGCTACACCTTC
.,TRBJ1-1,TRBV9,.,CASSAAGLTEAFF,TGTGCCAGCAGCGCCGCAGGCCTGACTGAAGCTTTCTTT
.,TRBJ1-6,TRBV19,.,CASSTHLNSPLHF,TGTGCCAGTAGTACGCACTTGAATTCACCCCTCCACTTT
.,TRBJ1-1,TRBV19,TRBD1,CASSKALTGLAFF,TGTGCCAGTAGTAAGGCATTGACAGGGCTGGCTTTCTTT
.,TRBJ2-5,TRBV24-1,.,CATSATGQKETQYF,TGTGCCACCAGTGCTACCGGACAGAAAGAGACCCAGTACTTC
.,TRBJ1-1,TRBV21-1,.,CAIFPRDNDEAFF,TGTGCCATTTTCCCAAGGGACAATGATGAAGCTTTCTTT
.,TRBJ2-2,TRBV9,TRBD1,CASSVETGGRAGELFF,TGTGCCAGCAGCGTAGAGACAGGGGGCCGGGCCGGGGAGCTGTTTTTT
.,TRBJ1-2,TRBV7-8,.,CASSFYIGGYTF,TGTGCCAGCAGCTTCTATATTGGTGGCTACACCTTC
few,TRBJ1-5,TRBV19,TRBD1,CASSPGQGYQPQHF,TGTGCCAGTAGCCCGGGACAGGGCTATCAGCCCCAGCATTTT
.,TRBJ1-4,TRBV7-9,.,CASSSDPPRNEKLFF,TGTGCCAGCAGTTCCGACCCACCGAGGAATGAAAAACTGTTTTTT
.,TRBJ1-1,TRBV10-1,.,CASSPAGGEAFF,TGCGCCAGCAGCCCCGCGGGGGGTGAAGCTTTCTTT
.,TRBJ2-1,TRBV5-6,TRBD1,CASSSPGQGGNEQFF,TGTGCCAGCAGTTCCCCGGGACAGGGAGGGAATGAGCAGTTCTTC
.,TRBJ2-2,TRBV5-6,TRBD2,CASSVGGSDTGELFF,TGTGCCAGCAGCGTCGGGGGGAGCGACACCGGGGAGCTGTTTTTT
.,TRBJ2-2,TRBV4-3,.,CASSQAVTGELFF,TGCGCCAGCAGCCAAGCGGTAACCGGGGAGCTGTTTTTT
.,TRBJ1-2,TRBV27,.,CASIGTTSGRGYGYTF,TGTGCCAGCATCGGAACAACCTCGGGGAGGGGCTATGGCTACACCTTC
.,TRBJ1-2,TRBV15,TRBD1,CATSVRQGHDGYTF,TGTGCCACCAGCGTCCGACAGGGACATGATGGCTACACCTTC
.,TRBJ2-3,TRBV5-1,.,CASSPQGGGNTDTQYF,TGCGCCAGCAGCCCCCAGGGAGGGGGGAACACAGATACGCAGTATTTT
.,TRBJ1-6,TRBV10-3,TRBD1,CATTGGLLANSPLHF,TGTGCCACGACAGGGGGACTCCTGGCTAATTCACCCCTCCACTTT
.,TRBJ1-2,TRBV7-2,.,CASSTPGYGYTF,TGTGCCAGCAGCACTCCAGGGTATGGCTACACCTTC
.,TRBJ2-1,TRBV27,.,CAPTCGANSSYNEQFF,TGTGCCCCTACCTGCGGGGCTAACAGCTCCTACAATGAGCAGTTCTTC
few,TRBJ2-5,TRBV5-4,TRBD2,CASSPTSGTPGTQYF,TGTGCCAGCAGCCCGACTAGCGGAACCCCGGGGACCCAGTACTTC
.,TRBJ2-2,TRBV15,TRBD1,CATSRAQGASGELFF,TGTGCCACCAGCAGGGCACAGGGGGCCTCGGGGGAGCTGTTTTTT
.,TRBJ2-1,TRBV7-8,.,CASSYGGGSDEQFF,TGTGCCAGCAGTTACGGCGGCGGGTCCGATGAGCAGTTCTTC
once,TRBJ1-1,TRBV4-3,.,CASSQAGQRDTEAFF,TGCGCCAGCAGCCAGGCGGGGCAAAGGGACACTGAAGCTTTCTTT
.,TRBJ1-5,TRBV6-5,.,CASSTFGGEGQPQHF,TGTGCCAGCAGTACGTTCGGAGGCGAGGGTCAGCCCCAGCATTTT